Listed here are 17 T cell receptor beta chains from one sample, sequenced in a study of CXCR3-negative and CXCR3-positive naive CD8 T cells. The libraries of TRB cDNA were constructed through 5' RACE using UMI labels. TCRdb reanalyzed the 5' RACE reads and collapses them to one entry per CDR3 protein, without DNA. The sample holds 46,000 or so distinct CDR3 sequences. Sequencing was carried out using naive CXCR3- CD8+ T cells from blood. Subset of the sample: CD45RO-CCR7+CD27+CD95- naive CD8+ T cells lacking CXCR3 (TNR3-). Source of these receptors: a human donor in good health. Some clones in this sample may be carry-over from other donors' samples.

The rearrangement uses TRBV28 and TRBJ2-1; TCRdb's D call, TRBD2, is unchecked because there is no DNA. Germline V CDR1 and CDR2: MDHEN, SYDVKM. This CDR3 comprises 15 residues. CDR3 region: CASSYLAGEYNEQFF.

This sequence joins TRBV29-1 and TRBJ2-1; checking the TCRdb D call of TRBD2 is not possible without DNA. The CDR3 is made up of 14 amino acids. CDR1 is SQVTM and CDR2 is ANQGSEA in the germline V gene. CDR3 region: CSVDGLADYNEQFF.

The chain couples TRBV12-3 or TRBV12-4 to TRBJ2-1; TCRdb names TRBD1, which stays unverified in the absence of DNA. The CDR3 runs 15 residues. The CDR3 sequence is CASSRPGQGPIEQFF.

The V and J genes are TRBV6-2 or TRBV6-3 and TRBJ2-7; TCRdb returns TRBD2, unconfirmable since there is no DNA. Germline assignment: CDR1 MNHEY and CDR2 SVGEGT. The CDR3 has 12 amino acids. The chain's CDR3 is CASRGLSYEQYF.

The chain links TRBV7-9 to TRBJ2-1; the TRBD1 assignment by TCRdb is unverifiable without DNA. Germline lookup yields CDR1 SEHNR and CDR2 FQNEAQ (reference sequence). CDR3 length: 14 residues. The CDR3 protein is CARSLGPGSYEQYF.

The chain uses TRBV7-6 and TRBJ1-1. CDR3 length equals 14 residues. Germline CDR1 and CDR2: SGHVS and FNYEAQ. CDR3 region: CASSFSALNTEAFF. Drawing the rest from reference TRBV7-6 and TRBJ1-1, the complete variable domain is GAGVSQSPRYKVTKRGQDVALRCDPISGHVSLYWYRQALGQGPEFLTYFNYEAQQDKSGLPNDRFSAERPEGSISTLTIQRTEQRDSAMYRCASSFSALNTEAFFGQGTRLTVV.

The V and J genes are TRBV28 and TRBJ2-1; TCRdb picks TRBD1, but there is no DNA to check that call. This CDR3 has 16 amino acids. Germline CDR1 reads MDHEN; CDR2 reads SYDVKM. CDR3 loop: CASSPVGQSTYNEQFF.

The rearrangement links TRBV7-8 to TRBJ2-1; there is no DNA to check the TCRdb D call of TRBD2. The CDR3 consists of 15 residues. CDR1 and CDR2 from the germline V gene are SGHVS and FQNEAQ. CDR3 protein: CASSLGLAGVNEQFF.

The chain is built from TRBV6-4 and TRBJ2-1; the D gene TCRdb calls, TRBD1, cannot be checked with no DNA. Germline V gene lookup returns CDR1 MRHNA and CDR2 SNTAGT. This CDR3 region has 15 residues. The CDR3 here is CASSDSEQGTLEQFF.

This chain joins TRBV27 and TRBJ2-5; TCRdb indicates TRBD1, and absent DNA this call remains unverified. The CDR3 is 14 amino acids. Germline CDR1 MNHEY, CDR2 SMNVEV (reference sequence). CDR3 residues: CASSPRQGAETQYF.

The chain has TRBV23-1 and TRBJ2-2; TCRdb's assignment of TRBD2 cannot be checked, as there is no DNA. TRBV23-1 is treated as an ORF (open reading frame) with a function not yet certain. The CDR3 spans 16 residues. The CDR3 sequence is CASKSSGLAPTGELFF.

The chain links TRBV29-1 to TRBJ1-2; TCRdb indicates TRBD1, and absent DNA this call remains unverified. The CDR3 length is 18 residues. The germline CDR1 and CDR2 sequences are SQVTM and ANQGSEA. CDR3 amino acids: CSVALVGGTGSLRDGYTF.

CDR3 amino acids: CASADLAKNIQYF. The chain recombines TRBV4-1 with TRBJ2-4. The CDR3 covers 13 residues. Germline V lookup: CDR1 MGHRA, CDR2 YSYEKL.

Here the CDR3 reads CASSYPRGTATNEKLFF. This chain uses TRBV6-6 with TRBJ1-4; the D call from TCRdb, TRBD1, cannot be confirmed without DNA. The V gene's germline CDR1 is MNHNY and CDR2 SVGAGI (reference sequence). This CDR3 is built from 17 residues.

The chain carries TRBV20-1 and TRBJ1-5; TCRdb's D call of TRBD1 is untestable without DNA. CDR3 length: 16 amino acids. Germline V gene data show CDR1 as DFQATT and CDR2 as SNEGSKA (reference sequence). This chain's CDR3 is CSASGIRGDQNQPQHF.

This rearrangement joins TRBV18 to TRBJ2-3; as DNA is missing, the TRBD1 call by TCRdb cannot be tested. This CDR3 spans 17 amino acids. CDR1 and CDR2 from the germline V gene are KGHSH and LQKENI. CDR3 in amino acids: CASSPSQPRHIGDTQYF.

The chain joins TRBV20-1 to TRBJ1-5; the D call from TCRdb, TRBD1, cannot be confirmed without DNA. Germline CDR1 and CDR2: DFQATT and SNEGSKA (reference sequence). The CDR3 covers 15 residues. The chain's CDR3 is CSAVHRTVGNQPQHF.